The source of this T cell receptor beta chain is a study of blood T cell repertoires in COVID-19. Overall study: Some COVID-19 samples were acute and others convalescent; all came from the United States, Italy and Spain. Sources were T cells, B-cell-depleted T cells, or PBMCs; the material itself was cDNA or gDNA.

V was cut by 5 bases and J by 6 bases, with 20 bases left in between. This CDR3 contains 15 residues. Germline CDR1 reads LNHDA; CDR2 reads SQIVND (reference sequence). Per the original data handling: Estimation of nucleated cell counts was performed using reference gene primer amplification. The method was immunoSEQ multiplex PCR; TCRdb's version includes in-frame clones alone and lacks a portion of them. V and J calls and clone size are copied from that table; D and trimming were computed from the DNA. In the table there are roughly 330,000 clones, 89% of which are singletons. Specimen: peripheral blood. The chain joins TRBV19 to TRBJ2-7, with a possible D match to TRBD2 (5 bases). The sequence was collected from a man in his late teens or twenties who had recovered from COVID-19. The CDR3 nucleotides are TGTGCCAGTAGTCGCCCCGGGGAATCCGACGGCGAGCAGTACTTC. Residues: CASSRPGESDGEQYF.